Reported below is one T cell receptor (beta chain). No antigen is known for it. One end of the junction does not line up with germline, which may come from a read error. Prepared TCR beta cDNA libraries contained unique molecular identifiers. TCRdb used MiXCR to reprocess the PCR reads, holding one entry per CDR3 protein. The sample holds some 370,000 distinct CDR3 sequences, around a third seen once. This specimen belongs to a study of post-analysis software for immune sequencing data. Study observations and caveats: About five TRBV segments were more frequent in patients than controls; TRBV5-6, TRBV5-1 and TRBV20-1 belonged to this group.

The CDR3 has 17 residues. CDR1 is SGHKS and CDR2 is YYEKEE in the germline V gene (reference sequence). The chain joins TRBV5-5 to TRBJ2-1, with 8 bases fitting TRBD1. Sequencing was performed on blood. The source of this sequence is a girl under 18 with multiple sclerosis. CDR3 DNA: TGTACCAGCAGCTCCGGGACAGGACTTTCCTCCTACAATGAGCAGTTCTTC. Translated: CTSSSGTGLSSYNEQFF.